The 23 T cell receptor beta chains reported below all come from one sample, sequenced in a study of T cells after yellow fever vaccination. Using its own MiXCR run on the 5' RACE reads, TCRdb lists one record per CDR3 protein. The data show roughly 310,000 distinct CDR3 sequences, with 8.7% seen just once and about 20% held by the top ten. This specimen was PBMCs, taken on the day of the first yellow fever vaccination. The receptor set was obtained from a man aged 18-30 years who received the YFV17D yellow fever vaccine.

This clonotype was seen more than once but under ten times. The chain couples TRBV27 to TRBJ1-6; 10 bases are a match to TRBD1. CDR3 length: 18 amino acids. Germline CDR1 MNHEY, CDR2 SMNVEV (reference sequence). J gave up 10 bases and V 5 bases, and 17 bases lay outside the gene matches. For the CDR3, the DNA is TGTGCCAGCAGTAACCCTCCCCCCTGGACAGGGGGGGAATCACCCCTCCACTTT. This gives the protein CASSNPPPWTGGESPLHF.

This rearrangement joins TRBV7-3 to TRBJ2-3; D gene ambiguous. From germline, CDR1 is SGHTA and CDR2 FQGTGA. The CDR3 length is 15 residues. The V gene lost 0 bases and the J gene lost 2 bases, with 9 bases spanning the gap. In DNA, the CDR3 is TGTGCCAGCAGCTTAACGAGGCTCTCCACAGATACGCAGTATTTT. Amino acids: CASSLTRLSTDTQYF.

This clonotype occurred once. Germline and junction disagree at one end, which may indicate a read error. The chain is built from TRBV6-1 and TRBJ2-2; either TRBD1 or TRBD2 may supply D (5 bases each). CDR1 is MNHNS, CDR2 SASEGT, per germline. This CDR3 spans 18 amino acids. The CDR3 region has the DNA TGTGCCAGCAGCCCGATCCCGGCAGTGTATGCGGACACCGGGGAGCCGTTTTTT. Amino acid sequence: CASSPIPAVYADTGEPFF.

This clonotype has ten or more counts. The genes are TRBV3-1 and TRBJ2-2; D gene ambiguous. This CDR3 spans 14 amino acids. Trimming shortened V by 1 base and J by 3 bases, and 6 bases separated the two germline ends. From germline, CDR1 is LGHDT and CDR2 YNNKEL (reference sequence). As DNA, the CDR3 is TGTGCCAGCAGCCAAGGTTATGACACCGGGGAGCTGTTTTTT. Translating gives CASSQGYDTGELFF.

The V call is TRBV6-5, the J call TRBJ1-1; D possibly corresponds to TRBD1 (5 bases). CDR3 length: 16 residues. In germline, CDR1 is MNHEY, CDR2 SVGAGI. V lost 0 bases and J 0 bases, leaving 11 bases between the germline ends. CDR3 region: CASSYSSGHVNTEAFF. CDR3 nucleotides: TGTGCCAGCAGTTACTCGTCCGGACACGTGAACACTGAAGCTTTCTTT.

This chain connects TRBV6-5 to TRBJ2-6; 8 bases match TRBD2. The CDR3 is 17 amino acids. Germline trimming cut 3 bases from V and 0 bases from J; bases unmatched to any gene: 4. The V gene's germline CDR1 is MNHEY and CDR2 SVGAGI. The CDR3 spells CASSYSSGHSGANVLTF. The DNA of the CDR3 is TGTGCCAGCAGTTATTCTAGCGGGCACTCTGGGGCCAACGTCCTGACTTTC.

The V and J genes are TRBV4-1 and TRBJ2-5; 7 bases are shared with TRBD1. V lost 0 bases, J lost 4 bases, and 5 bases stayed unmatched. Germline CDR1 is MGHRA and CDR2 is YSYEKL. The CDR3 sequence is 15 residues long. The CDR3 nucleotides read TGCGCCAGCAGCCAAGAAGGGGGCTCACGAGAGACCCAGTACTTC. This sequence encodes CASSQEGGSRETQYF.

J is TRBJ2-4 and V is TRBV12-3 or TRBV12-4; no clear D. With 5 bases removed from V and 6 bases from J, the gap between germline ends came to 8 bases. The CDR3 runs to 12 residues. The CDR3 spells CASSPQRNIQYF. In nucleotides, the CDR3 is TGTGCCAGCAGTCCCCAACGAAACATTCAGTACTTC.

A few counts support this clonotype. CDR3 nucleotides: TGCGCCAGCAGCCAACCCGGACAGGGCTCTCAGCCCCAGCATTTT. The encoded protein is CASSQPGQGSQPQHF. This chain uses TRBV4-1 with TRBJ1-5; 8 nucleotides line up with TRBD1. J lost 6 bases, V lost 2 bases, and 6 bases had no gene match. In germline, CDR1 is MGHRA, CDR2 YSYEKL. This CDR3 is 15 amino acids long.

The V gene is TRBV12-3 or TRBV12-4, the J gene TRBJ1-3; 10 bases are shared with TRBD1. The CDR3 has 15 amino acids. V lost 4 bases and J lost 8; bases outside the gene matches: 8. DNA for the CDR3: TGTGCCAGCAGTTACCGGGACAGGGGAGGGTACACCATATATTTT. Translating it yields CASSYRDRGGYTIYF.

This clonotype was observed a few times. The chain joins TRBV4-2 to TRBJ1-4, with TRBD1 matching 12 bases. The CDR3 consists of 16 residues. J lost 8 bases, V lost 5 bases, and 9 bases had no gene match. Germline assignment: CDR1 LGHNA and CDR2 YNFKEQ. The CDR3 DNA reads TGTGCCAGCAGCTACCGGGACAGGGGGCCGGGGGAAAAACTGTTTTTT. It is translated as CASSYRDRGPGEKLFF.

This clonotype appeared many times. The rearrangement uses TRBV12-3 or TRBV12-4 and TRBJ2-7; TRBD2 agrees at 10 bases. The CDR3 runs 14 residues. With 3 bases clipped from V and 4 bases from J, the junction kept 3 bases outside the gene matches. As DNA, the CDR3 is TGTGCCAGCAGTTTCGGACTAGCGGAATACGAGCAGTACTTC. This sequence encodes CASSFGLAEYEQYF.

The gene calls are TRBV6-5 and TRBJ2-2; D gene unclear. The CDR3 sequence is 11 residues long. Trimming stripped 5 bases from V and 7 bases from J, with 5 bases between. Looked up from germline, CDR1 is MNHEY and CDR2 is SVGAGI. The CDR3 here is CASSKGGELFF. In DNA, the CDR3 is TGTGCCAGCAGTAAAGGCGGGGAGCTGTTTTTT.

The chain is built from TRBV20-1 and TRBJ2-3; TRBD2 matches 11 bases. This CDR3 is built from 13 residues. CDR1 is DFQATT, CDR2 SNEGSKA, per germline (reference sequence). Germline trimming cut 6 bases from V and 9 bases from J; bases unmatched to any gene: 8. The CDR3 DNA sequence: TGCAGTGCGACGCGCGGGACTAGCGGAACGCAGTATTTT. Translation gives CSATRGTSGTQYF.

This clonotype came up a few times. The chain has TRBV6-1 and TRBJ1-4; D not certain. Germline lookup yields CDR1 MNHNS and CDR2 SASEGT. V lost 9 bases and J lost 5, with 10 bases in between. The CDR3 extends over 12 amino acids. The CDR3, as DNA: TGTGCCAGTGAGGACCTAAATGAAAAACTGTTTTTT. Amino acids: CASEDLNEKLFF.

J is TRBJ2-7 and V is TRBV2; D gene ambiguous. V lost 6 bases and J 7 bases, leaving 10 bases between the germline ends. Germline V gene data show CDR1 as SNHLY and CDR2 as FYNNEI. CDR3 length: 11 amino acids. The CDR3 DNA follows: TGTGCCAGCAGGGGCAACGGGGAGCAGTACTTC. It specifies CASRGNGEQYF.

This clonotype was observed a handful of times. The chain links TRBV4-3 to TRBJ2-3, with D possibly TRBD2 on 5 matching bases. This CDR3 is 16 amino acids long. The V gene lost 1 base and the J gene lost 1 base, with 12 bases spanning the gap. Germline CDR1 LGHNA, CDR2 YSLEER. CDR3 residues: CASSQVRLRGTDTQYF. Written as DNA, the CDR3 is TGCGCCAGCAGCCAAGTTCGACTACGCGGCACAGATACGCAGTATTTT.

CDR3 in amino acids: CASSWRPGEGADTQYF. CDR3 nucleotides: TGCGCCAGCAGCTGGAGACCGGGGGAAGGGGCAGATACGCAGTATTTT. The rearrangement uses TRBV5-1 and TRBJ2-3; maybe TRBD2 (6 bases). The CDR3 runs to 16 residues. With 3 bases removed from V and 4 bases from J, the gap between germline ends came to 18 bases. In germline, CDR1 is SGHRS, CDR2 YFSETQ.

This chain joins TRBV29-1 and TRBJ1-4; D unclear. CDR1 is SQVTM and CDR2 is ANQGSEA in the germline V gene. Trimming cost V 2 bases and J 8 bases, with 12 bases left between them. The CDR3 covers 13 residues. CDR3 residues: CSVELGVREKLFF. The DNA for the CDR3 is TGCAGCGTTGAACTTGGGGTGAGGGAAAAACTGTTTTTT. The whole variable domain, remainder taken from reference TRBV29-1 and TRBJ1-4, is SAVISQKPSRDICQRGTSLTIQCQVDSQVTMMFWYRQQPGQSLTLIATANQGSEATYESGFVIDKFPISRPNLTFSTLTVSNMSPEDSSIYLCSVELGVREKLFFGSGTQLSVL.

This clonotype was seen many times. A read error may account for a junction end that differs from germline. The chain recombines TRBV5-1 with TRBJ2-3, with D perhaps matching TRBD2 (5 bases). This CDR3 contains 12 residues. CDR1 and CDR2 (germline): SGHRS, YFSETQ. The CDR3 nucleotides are TGTGCCAGCAGTTTGGCGGGAGATACGCAGTATTTT. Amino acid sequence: CASSLAGDTQYF.

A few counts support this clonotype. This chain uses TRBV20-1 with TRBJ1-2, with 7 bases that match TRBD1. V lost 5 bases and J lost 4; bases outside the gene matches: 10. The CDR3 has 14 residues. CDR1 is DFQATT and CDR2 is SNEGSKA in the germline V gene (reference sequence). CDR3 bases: TGCAGTGCTCGACTTCGACAGGGAGGCTATGGCTACACCTTC. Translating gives CSARLRQGGYGYTF.

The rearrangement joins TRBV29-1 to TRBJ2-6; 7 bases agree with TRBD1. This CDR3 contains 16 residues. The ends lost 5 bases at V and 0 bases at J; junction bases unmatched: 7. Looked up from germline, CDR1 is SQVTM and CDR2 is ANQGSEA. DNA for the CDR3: TGCAGCGTTAAGCCGGGACAGAACTCTGGGGCCAACGTCCTGACTTTC. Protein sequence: CSVKPGQNSGANVLTF. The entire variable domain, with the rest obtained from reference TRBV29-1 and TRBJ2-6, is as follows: SAVISQKPSRDICQRGTSLTIQCQVDSQVTMMFWYRQQPGQSLTLIATANQGSEATYESGFVIDKFPISRPNLTFSTLTVSNMSPEDSSIYLCSVKPGQNSGANVLTFGAGSRLTVL.

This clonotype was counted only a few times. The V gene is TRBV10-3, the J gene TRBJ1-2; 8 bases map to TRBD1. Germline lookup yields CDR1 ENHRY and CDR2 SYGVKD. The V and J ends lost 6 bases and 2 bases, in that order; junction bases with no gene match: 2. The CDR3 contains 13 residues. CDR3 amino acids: CAISGQGNYGYTF. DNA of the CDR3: TGTGCCATCAGCGGACAGGGCAACTATGGCTACACCTTC.